These 9 T cell receptor beta chains were sequenced from one sample in a study of beta chain features in type 1 diabetes. General observations from the study: Patients with Type 1 diabetes showed moderately but significantly shorter TCRB CDR3s in all four CD4+ subsets.

cDNA synthesis used the whole RNA isolate, giving expressed TCRB sequences. Repertoires were generated with immunoSEQ multiplex PCR, while TCRdb's copy carries only in-frame clones and drops some. In the table there are almost 350,000 clones, about a tenth of which are singletons. Their specific antigens are unknown. Material for sequencing was central memory CD4+ T cells from blood. Receptors were obtained from a man aged 30 to 39 with type 1 diabetes.

This rearrangement joins TRBV5-5 to TRBJ1-6; D perhaps matches TRBD1 (6 bases). The germline V and J ends were trimmed by 1 base and 9 bases, with 14 bases remaining between them. In germline, CDR1 is SGHKS, CDR2 YYEKEE (reference sequence). CDR3 length: 15 residues. The CDR3: CASSLPGAGGSPLHF. CDR3 bases: TGTGCCAGCAGCTTGCCGGGGGCCGGGGGTTCACCCCTCCACTTT.

The CDR3 is CASTLQGDYGYTF. As DNA, the CDR3 is TGTGCCAGCACGTTACAGGGGGACTATGGCTACACCTTC. The genes are TRBV2 and TRBJ1-2; 8 bases map to TRBD1. J was trimmed by 3 bases and V by 7 bases; bases with no gene match: 4. The CDR3 length is 13 residues. The germline gives CDR1 SNHLY, CDR2 FYNNEI.

The V call is TRBV9, the J call TRBJ2-1; 9 bases fit TRBD1. V lost 7 bases to trimming and J lost 9 bases; unmatched junction nucleotides: 17. The germline V gene encodes CDR1 SGDLS and CDR2 YYNGEE. The CDR3 contains 16 residues. CDR3 loop: CASDRTGGQGQGEQFF. The CDR3 DNA sequence: TGTGCCAGCGATAGAACAGGGGGCCAAGGACAGGGTGAGCAGTTCTTC.

This clone was seen more than once but under ten times. CDR3 DNA sequence: TGTGCCAGCAGTCCGGGAAGCGGCCGGGAAAAACTGTTTTTT. It is translated as CASSPGSGREKLFF. The chain employs TRBV6-5 and TRBJ1-4; D ambiguous. Trimming cost V 5 bases and J 8 bases, with 15 bases left between them. Germline CDR1 is MNHEY and CDR2 is SVGAGI. This CDR3 contains 14 residues.

The genes are TRBV7-8 and TRBJ2-4; no clear D. The CDR3 is made up of 15 amino acids. Between the trimmed V and J ends, which lost 5 bases and 7 bases, there was a span of 18 bases. CDR1 and CDR2 (germline): SGHVS, FQNEAQ. The CDR3 sequence is CASSASIAVENIQYF. CDR3 sequence (DNA): TGTGCCAGCAGCGCCTCTATTGCAGTGGAGAACATTCAGTACTTC.

Only a few counts were recorded for this clone. The chain is built from TRBV11-2 and TRBJ2-1; D gene unclear. There are 15 residues in the CDR3. The V gene's germline CDR1 is SGHAT and CDR2 FQNNGV. V lost 5 bases and J lost 8, with 19 bases in between. CDR3 loop: CASSPRLSFSYEQFF. The DNA of the CDR3 is TGTGCCAGCAGCCCTCGACTGAGCTTCAGCTATGAGCAGTTCTTC.

This clone was counted many times. This sequence joins TRBV9 and TRBJ1-4; D uncertain. CDR3 length: 14 residues. Germline CDR1 and CDR2: SGDLS and YYNGEE. Trimming left V 4 bases short and J 4 bases short, with 11 bases between. CDR3 bases: TGTGCCAGCAGCCCATCAGGAGATAATGAAAAACTGTTTTTT. Its translation: CASSPSGDNEKLFF. Full variable domain (remainder filled in from reference TRBV9 and TRBJ1-4): DSGVTQTPKHLITATGQRVTLRCSPRSGDLSVYWYQQSLDQGLQFLIQYYNGEERAKGNILERFSAQQFPDLHSELNLSSLELGDSALYFCASSPSGDNEKLFFGSGTQLSVL.

The sample holds a few counts of this clone. A junction end diverges from the germline sequence, so it may reflect a read error. This rearrangement joins TRBV11-2 to TRBJ2-4; TRBD1 is a possible D gene (5 bases). Per the germline V gene, CDR1 is SGHAT and CDR2 is FQNNGV. The CDR3 runs to 14 residues. The CDR3 nucleotides read TGTGCCAGCAACTTAGCAGGGGCCAAAAACATTCAGTACTTC. This translates into CASNLAGAKNIQYF.

The chain joins TRBV9 to TRBJ1-4, with 7 bases identical to TRBD1. The CDR3 is made up of 15 amino acids. The J segment lost 4 bases and the V segment lost 4 bases, leaving 7 bases of the junction unmatched. Germline CDR1 reads SGDLS; CDR2 reads YYNGEE. The chain's CDR3 is CASSPDRDGNEKLFF. As DNA, the CDR3 is TGTGCCAGCAGCCCTGACAGGGACGGTAATGAAAAACTGTTTTTT.